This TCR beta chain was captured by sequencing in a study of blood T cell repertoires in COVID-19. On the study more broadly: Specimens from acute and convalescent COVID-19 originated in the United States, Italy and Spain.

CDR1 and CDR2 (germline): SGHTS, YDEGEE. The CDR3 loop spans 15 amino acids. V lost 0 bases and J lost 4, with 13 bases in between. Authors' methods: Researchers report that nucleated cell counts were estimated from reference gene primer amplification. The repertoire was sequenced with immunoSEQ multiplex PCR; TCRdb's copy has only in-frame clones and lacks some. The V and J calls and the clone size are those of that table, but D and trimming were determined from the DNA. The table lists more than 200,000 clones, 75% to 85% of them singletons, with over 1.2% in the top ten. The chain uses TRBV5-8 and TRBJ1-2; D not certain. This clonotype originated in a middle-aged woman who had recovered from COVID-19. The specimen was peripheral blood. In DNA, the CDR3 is TGTGCCAGCAGCTTGGAGCAGGTCGGATTCTATGGCTACACCTTC. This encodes CASSLEQVGFYGYTF.